This T cell receptor beta chain is from a study of human T cells and chemical hapten exposure. On the study more broadly: 2% DPC applied to a 2 cm by 2 cm arm area sensitized donors.

This CDR3 comprises 17 residues. Trimming cost V 7 bases and J 0 bases, with 18 bases left between them. Germline CDR1 LGHDT, CDR2 YNNKEL (reference sequence). Overall study results and limits: Controls had significantly fewer large CDR3 similarity clusters than were formed by expanded TCRs. Higher patch test scores went with higher counts of PT1 expanded TCRs.

TCRdb re-called the RACE reads with MiXCR, one entry per CDR3 protein. The sample has some 170,000 distinct CDR3 sequences; approximately 20% are singletons. This clonotype has a count of ten or more. The antigen remains unidentified. Indicated time point: patch test 1, 2 weeks after DPC sensitization. Treatment reported: therapeutic diphenylcyclopropenone sensitization with weekly scalp DPC. J is TRBJ2-2 and V is TRBV3-1; D is possibly TRBD2 (6 bases). Here the sequenced sample was whole blood, taken in connection with sensitization to the hapten diphenylcyclopropenone (DPC). This sequence was found in a woman aged 50 to 60 with alopecia areata. Some clones in this sample may be carry-over from other donors' samples. CDR3 amino acids: CASTTLRGFANTGELFF. As DNA, the CDR3 is TGTGCCAGCACCACGCTCCGGGGGTTCGCGAACACCGGGGAGCTGTTTTTT.